This TCR beta chain was observed in a study of technical replicates of blood from a handful of donors. Assay used: immunoSEQ multiplex PCR; TCRdb lists only in-frame clones, some missing. The table has roughly 60,000 clones, approximately 86% seen once. The CDR3 sequence is 15 residues long. V lost 5 bases to trimming and J lost 4 bases; unmatched junction nucleotides: 13. Germline V gene lookup returns CDR1 SQVTM and CDR2 ANQGSEA. The source material was PBMCs. The chain has TRBV29-1 and TRBJ2-7, with TRBD1 identical over 8 bases. This clonotype originated in a human donor in good health. Some clones in this sample may be carry-over from other donors' samples. The CDR3 here is CSVKMLQGGGYEQYF. In nucleotides, the CDR3 is TGCAGCGTTAAAATGCTACAGGGGGGTGGTTACGAGCAGTACTTC.